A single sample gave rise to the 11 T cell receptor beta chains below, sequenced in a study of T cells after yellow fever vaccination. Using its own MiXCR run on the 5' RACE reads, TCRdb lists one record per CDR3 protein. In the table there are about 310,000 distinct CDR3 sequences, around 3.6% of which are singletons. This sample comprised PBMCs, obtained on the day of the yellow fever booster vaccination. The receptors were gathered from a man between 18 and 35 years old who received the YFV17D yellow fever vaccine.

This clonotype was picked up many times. CDR3 amino acids: CSARDHTPGGEKLFF. In nucleotides, the CDR3 is TGCAGTGCTAGAGACCACACGCCCGGGGGGGAAAAACTGTTTTTT. The chain joins TRBV20-1 to TRBJ1-4; a possible D gene is TRBD1 (5 bases). This CDR3 spans 15 amino acids. Germline V gives CDR1 DFQATT, CDR2 SNEGSKA (reference sequence). The V and J ends lost 0 bases and 8 bases respectively, with 16 bases between them.

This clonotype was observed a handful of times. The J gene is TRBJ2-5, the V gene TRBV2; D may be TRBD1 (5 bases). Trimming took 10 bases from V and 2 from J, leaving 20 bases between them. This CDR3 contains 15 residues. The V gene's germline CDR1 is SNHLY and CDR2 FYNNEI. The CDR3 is CATLVGVAEQETQYF. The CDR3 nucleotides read TGTGCCACCCTCGTAGGGGTGGCGGAACAAGAGACCCAGTACTTC.

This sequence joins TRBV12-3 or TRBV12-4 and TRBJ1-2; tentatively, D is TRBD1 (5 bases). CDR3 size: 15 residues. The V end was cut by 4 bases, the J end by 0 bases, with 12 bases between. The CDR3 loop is CASSSLGPANYGYTF. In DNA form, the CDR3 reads TGTGCCAGCAGTTCTCTGGGACCAGCTAACTATGGCTACACCTTC.

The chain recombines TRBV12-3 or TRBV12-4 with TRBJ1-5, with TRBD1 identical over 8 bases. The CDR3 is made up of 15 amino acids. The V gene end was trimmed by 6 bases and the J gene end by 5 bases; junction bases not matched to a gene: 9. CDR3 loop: CASRTSGGAHQPQHF. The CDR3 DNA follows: TGTGCCAGCAGAACCTCAGGGGGCGCCCATCAGCCCCAGCATTTT.

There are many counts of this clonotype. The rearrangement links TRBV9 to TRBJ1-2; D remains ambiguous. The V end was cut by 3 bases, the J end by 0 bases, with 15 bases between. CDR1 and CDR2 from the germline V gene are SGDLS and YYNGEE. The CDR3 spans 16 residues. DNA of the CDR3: TGTGCCAGCAGCGAAGCCTATGGGGAAGCTAACTATGGCTACACCTTC. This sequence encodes CASSEAYGEANYGYTF. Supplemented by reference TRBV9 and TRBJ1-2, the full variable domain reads DSGVTQTPKHLITATGQRVTLRCSPRSGDLSVYWYQQSLDQGLQFLIQYYNGEERAKGNILERFSAQQFPDLHSELNLSSLELGDSALYFCASSEAYGEANYGYTFGSGTRLTVV.

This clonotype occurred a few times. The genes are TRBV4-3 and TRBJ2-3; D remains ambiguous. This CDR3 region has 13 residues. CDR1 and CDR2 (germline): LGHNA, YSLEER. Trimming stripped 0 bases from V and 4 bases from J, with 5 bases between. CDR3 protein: CASSQELPDTQYF. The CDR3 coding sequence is TGCGCCAGCAGCCAAGAATTACCAGATACGCAGTATTTT.

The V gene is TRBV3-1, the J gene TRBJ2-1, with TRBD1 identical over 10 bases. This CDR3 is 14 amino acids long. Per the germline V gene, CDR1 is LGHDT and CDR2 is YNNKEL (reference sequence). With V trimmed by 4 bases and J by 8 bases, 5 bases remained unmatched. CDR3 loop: CASSPGTGVDEQFF. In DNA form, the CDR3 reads TGTGCCAGCAGCCCCGGGACAGGGGTTGATGAGCAGTTCTTC.

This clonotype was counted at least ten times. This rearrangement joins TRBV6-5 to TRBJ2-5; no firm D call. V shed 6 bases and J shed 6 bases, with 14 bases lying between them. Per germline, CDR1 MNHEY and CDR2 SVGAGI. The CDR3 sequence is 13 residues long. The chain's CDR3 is CASSLPGGKTQYF. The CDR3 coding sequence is TGTGCCAGCAGCCTCCCAGGTGGGAAGACCCAGTACTTC.

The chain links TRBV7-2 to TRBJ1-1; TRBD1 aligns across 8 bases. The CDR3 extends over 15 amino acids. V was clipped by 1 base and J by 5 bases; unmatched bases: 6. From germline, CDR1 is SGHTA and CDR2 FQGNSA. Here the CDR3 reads CASSLVGQGGTEAFF. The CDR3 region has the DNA TGTGCCAGCAGCTTAGTCGGACAGGGCGGAACTGAAGCTTTCTTT.

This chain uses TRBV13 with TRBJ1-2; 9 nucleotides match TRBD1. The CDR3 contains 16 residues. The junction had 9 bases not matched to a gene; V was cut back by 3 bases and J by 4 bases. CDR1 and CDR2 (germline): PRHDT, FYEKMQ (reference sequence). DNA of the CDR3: TGTGCCAGCAGCTTTGCCACAGGGGGCTCGGGCTATGGCTACACCTTC. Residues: CASSFATGGSGYGYTF.

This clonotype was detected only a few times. CDR3 region: CASSQYSYTDTQYF. CDR3 bases: TGTGCCAGCAGCCAGTATTCCTACACAGATACGCAGTATTTT. The rearrangement uses TRBV14 and TRBJ2-3; D is ambiguous. V gave up 3 bases and J gave up 2 bases, with 9 bases separating them. CDR3 length equals 14 residues. Looked up from germline, CDR1 is SGHDN and CDR2 is FVKESK.